Given below is one T cell receptor beta chain in context. The antigen is unknown. This specimen comes from a study of cytomegalovirus exposure and HLA in healthy donors. Study-wide results and limits: Researchers counted about 150 TCR beta chains as cytomegalovirus-associated. Analysis was carried out at a later point, and it linked a missense DCLRE1C variant to TCR beta V- and J-gene trimming. Equally common other TCR beta chains were less clonally expanded than HLA-associated ones, a later analysis found.

The CDR3 length is 15 residues. Germline loops: CDR1 MNHNS, CDR2 SASEGT. Researchers ran the PCR with 60 Vbeta and 13 Jbeta primers. Sequencing was performed with immunoSEQ multiplex PCR; in TCRdb, only in-frame clones are kept and a portion is missing. Of 150,000 to 200,000 clones in the sample, over 70% were seen once. Input material: PBMCs. The chain couples TRBV6-1 to TRBJ2-5; 8 positions agree with TRBD2. Near its end, the DNA agrees better with TRBJ2-7, so the J call may be wrong. The sequence was obtained from a man aged 45 to 65 in good health and CMV-seropositive. CDR3 residues: CASSSRGGRRNEQYF. The CDR3 DNA reads TGTGCCAGCAGCTCTCGTGGCGGGAGGAGGAACGAGCAGTACTTC.